This T cell receptor (beta chain) is from a study of cytomegalovirus exposure and HLA in healthy donors. PCR primers comprised 60 Vbeta and 13 Jbeta primers. Sequencing was performed with immunoSEQ multiplex PCR; in TCRdb, only in-frame clones are kept and a portion is missing. The data hold some 140,000 clones, with 70% to 80% observed a single time. Trimming stripped 7 bases from V and 0 bases from J, with 6 bases between. CDR3 length: 12 amino acids. Germline assignment: CDR1 MNHNS and CDR2 SASEGT. This rearrangement joins TRBV6-1 to TRBJ1-1; D remains unclear. The clonotype originates from a man younger than 40 in good health and CMV-seropositive. The material sequenced was PBMCs. CDR3 in amino acids: CASKIMNTEAFF. CDR3 coding DNA: TGTGCCAGCAAAATTATGAACACTGAAGCTTTCTTT.